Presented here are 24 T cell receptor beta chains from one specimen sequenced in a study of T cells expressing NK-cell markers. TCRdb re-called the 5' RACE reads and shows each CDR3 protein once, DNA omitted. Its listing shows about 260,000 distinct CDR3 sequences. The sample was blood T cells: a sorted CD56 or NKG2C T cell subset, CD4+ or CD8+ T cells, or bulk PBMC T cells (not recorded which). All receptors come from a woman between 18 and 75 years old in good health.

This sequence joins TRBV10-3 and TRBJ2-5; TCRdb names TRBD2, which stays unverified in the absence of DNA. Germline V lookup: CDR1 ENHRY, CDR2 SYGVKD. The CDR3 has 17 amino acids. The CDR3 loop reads CAISESGLAGGEETQYF.

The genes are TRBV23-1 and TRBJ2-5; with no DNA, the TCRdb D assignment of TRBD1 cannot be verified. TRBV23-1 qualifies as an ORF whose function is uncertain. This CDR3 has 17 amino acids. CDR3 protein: CASSHSPRGGGVETQYF.

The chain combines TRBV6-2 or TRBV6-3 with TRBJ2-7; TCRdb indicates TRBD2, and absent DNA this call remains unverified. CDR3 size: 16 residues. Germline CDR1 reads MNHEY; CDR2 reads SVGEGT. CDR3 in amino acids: CASSYSRLAGSYEQYF.

CDR3: CASSQFRQVHTEAFF. This rearrangement joins TRBV18 to TRBJ1-1; checking the TCRdb D call of TRBD1 is not possible without DNA. This CDR3 has 15 residues. CDR1 is KGHSH, CDR2 LQKENI, per germline.

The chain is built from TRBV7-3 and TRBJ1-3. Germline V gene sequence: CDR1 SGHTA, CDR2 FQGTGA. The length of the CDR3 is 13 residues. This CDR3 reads CASGMGSGNTIYF.

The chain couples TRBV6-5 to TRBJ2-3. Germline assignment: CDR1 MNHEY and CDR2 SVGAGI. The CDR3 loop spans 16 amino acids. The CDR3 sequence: CASSYSRRSSADTQYF.

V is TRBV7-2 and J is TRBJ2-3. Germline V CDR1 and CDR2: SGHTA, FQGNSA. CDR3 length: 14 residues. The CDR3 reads CASSRTGSTYTQYF.

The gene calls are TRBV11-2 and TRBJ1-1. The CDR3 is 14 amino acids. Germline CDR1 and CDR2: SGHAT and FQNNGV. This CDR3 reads CASSFSNMNTEAFF.

CDR3 residues: CASSMTVGQFF. The V and J genes are TRBV28 and TRBJ2-1; TCRdb's D call of TRBD1 is untestable without DNA. The length of the CDR3 is 11 residues. Germline loops: CDR1 MDHEN, CDR2 SYDVKM.

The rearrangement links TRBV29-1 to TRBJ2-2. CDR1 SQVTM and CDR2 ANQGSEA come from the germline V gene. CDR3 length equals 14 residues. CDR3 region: CSVEGTPSTGELFF.

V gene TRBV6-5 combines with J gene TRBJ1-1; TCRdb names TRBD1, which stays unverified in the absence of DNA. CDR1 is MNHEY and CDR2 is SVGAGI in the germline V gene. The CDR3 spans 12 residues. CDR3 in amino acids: CATSPRGTEAFF.

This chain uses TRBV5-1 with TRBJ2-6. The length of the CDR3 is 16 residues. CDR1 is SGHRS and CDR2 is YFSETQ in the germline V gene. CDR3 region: CASSLATGSGANVLTF.

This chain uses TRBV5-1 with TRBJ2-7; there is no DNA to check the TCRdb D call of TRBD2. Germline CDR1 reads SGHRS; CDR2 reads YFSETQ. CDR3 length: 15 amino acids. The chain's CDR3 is CASSLGNGVRDEQYF.

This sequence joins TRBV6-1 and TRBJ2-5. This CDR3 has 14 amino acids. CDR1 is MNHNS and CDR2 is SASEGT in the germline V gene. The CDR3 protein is CASSLHGTDETQYF.

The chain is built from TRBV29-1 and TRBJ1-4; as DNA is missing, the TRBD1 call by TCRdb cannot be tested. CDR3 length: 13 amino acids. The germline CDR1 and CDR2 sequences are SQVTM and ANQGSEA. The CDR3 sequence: CSVGGQTNEKLFF.

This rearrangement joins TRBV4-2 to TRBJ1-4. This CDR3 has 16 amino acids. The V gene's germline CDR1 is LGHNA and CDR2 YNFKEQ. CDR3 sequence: CASSQLRGVYYEKLFF.

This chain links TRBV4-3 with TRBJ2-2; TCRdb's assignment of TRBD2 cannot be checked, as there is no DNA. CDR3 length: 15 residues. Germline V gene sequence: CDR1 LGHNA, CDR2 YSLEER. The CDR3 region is CASSQDSRGTGELFF.

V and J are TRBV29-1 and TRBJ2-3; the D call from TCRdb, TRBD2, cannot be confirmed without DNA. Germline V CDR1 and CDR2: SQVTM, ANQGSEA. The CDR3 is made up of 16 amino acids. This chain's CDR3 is CSVGGLGGRLADTQYF.

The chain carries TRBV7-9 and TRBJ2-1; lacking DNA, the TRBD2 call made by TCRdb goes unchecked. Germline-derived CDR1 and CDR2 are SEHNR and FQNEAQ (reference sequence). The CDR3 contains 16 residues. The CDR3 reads CASSSGTSGKYNEQFF.

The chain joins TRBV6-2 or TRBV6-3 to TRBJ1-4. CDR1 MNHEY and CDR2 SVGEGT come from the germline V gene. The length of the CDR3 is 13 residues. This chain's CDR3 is CASSGRNNEKLFF.

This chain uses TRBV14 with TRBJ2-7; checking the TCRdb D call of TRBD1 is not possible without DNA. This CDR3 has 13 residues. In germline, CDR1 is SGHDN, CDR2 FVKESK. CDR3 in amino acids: CASSQGGEDEQYF.

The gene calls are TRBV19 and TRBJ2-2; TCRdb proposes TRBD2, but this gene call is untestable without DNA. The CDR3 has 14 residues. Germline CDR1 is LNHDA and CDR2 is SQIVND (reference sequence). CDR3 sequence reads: CASSIAGRAGELFF.

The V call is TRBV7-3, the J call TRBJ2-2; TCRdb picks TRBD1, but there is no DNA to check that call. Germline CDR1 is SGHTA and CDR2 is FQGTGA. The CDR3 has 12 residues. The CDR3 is CASSPWSGELFF.

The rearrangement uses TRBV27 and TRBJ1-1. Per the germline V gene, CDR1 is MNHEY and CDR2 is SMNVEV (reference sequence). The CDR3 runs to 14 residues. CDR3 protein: CASQIQPSYTEAFF.